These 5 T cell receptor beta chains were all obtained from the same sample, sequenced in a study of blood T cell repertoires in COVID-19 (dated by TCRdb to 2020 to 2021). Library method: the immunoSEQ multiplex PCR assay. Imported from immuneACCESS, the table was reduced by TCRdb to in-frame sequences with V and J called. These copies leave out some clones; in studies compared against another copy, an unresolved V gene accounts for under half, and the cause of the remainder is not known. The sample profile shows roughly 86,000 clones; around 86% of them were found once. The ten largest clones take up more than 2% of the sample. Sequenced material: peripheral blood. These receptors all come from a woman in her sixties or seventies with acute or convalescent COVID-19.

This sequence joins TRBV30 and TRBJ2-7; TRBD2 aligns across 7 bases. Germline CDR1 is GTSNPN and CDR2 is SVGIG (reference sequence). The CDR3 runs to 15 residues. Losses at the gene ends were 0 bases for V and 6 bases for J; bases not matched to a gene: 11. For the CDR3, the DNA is TGTGCCTGGAGTGTATCTGGGGGAGGGCCTGGCGAGCAGTACTTC. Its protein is CAWSVSGGGPGEQYF.

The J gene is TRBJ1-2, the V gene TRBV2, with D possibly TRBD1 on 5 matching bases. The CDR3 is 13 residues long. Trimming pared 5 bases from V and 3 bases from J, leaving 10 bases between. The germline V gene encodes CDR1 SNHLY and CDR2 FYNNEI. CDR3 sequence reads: CASSFETDYGYTF. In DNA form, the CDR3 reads TGTGCCAGCAGTTTCGAGACAGACTATGGCTACACCTTC.

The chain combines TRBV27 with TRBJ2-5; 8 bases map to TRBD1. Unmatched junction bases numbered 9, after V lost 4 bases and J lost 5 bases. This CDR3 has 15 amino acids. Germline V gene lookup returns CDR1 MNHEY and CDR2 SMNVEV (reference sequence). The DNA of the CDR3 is TGTGCCAGCAGTTCTCTTCAGGGGGCTGGGGAGACCCAGTACTTC. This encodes CASSSLQGAGETQYF.

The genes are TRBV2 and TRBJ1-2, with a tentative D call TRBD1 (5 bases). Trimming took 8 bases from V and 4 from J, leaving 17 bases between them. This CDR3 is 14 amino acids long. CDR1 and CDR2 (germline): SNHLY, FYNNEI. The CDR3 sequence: CASSSGGGGYGYTF. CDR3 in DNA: TGTGCCAGCTCTAGCGGGGGGGGTGGCTATGGCTACACCTTC.

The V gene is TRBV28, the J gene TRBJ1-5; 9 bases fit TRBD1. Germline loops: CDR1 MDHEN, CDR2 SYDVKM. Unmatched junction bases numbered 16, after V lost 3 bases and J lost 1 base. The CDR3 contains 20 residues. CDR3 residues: CASSFLFQGQGSRSNQPQHF. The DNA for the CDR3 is TGTGCCAGCAGTTTTCTCTTCCAGGGACAGGGATCGAGGAGCAATCAGCCCCAGCATTTT.